Shown below are 8 T cell receptor beta chains from a single sample sequenced in a study of shared clonotypes between healthy human individuals. The protocol was immunoSEQ multiplex PCR, while the TCRdb copy is restricted to in-frame clones and leaves out a portion. Among around 2.1 million clones listed, about 92% were seen once. CD45RO-negative cells were positively selected for CCR7, leaving out terminally differentiated effector memory CD45RA+ cells. The sequenced sample was naive CD8+ T cells from PBMCs. These receptors all stem from a man between 18 and 29 years old in good health. Some clones in this sample may be carry-over from other donors' samples.

The chain links TRBV25-1 to TRBJ2-1; D remains ambiguous. Germline assignment: CDR1 MGHDK and CDR2 SYGVNS. Trimming pared 6 bases from V and 2 bases from J, leaving 8 bases between. This CDR3 spans 13 amino acids. Here the CDR3 DNA reads TGTGCCAGCAGAGGCAGGCCCTACAATGAGCAGTTCTTC. Its protein product is CASRGRPYNEQFF.

The chain recombines TRBV28 with TRBJ2-7; D possibly uses TRBD1 or TRBD2 (5 bases each). The CDR3 consists of 13 residues. V was shortened by 4 bases and J by 5 bases, with 12 bases between the two germline ends. Germline CDR1 and CDR2: MDHEN and SYDVKM. The CDR3: CASSWTGPDEQYF. DNA of the CDR3: TGTGCCAGCAGTTGGACGGGGCCTGACGAGCAGTACTTC.

The chain recombines TRBV7-6 with TRBJ2-5; D is undetermined. Germline CDR1 and CDR2: SGHVS and FNYEAQ. Trimming took 4 bases from V and 4 from J, leaving 16 bases between them. The CDR3 is made up of 15 amino acids. The CDR3 bases are TGTGCCAGCAGCTCGGCATCTTCAGGTCGAGAGACCCAGTACTTC. Its protein product is CASSSASSGRETQYF. The variable domain in full, with the rest retrieved from reference TRBV7-6 and TRBJ2-5, is GAGVSQSPRYKVTKRGQDVALRCDPISGHVSLYWYRQALGQGPEFLTYFNYEAQQDKSGLPNDRFSAERPEGSISTLTIQRTEQRDSAMYRCASSSASSGRETQYFGPGTRLLVL.

The chain links TRBV9 to TRBJ1-3; D ambiguous. Deletions cut 3 bases from V and 1 base from J, with 20 bases between. Germline CDR1 SGDLS, CDR2 YYNGEE. CDR3 size: 18 residues. In DNA form, the CDR3 reads TGTGCCAGCAGCGAACGCGCCATGGGGATCCCGTCTGGAAACACCATATATTTT. It codes for CASSERAMGIPSGNTIYF.

This rearrangement joins TRBV4-1 to TRBJ2-1, with TRBD2 matching over 9 bases. CDR3 length: 15 amino acids. Germline V gene lookup returns CDR1 MGHRA and CDR2 YSYEKL. The V segment lost 1 base and the J segment 6 bases; nucleotides outside the gene matches: 4. In nucleotides, the CDR3 is TGCGCCAGCAGCCAAGTTCTAGCGGGATCCAATGAGCAGTTCTTC. It specifies CASSQVLAGSNEQFF.

The chain recombines TRBV4-1 with TRBJ1-1; TRBD1 is a possible D gene (6 bases). Germline V gives CDR1 MGHRA, CDR2 YSYEKL. The V end was cut by 6 bases, the J end by 0 bases, with 17 bases between. The CDR3 runs to 16 residues. CDR3 sequence (DNA): TGCGCCAGCAGTCCGAGGGCGCAGGGGTTGAACACTGAAGCTTTCTTT. This codes for CASSPRAQGLNTEAFF.

This clone was picked up one time. The rearrangement links TRBV15 to TRBJ2-1, with a possible D match to TRBD1 (6 bases). The CDR3 loop spans 15 amino acids. Looked up from germline, CDR1 is LNHNV and CDR2 is YYDKDF (reference sequence). The V and J ends lost 5 bases and 3 bases respectively, with 14 bases between them. CDR3 bases: TGTGCCACCAGCGGCGACAGGTTCTTCTACAATGAGCAGTTCTTC. This encodes CATSGDRFFYNEQFF.

The chain is built from TRBV9 and TRBJ2-7, with D tentatively TRBD2 (6 bases). CDR1 is SGDLS and CDR2 is YYNGEE in the germline V gene. This CDR3 region has 14 residues. The V and J ends lost 3 bases and 0 bases respectively, with 10 bases between them. In nucleotides, the CDR3 is TGTGCCAGCAGCGACGGGACTGACTCCTACGAGCAGTACTTC. It encodes CASSDGTDSYEQYF.